The TCR beta chain under discussion was sequenced for a study of OX40 agonist ivuxolimab in advanced cancers. Data came from immunoSEQ multiplex PCR; TCRdb stores just in-frame clones and leaves some out. The repertoire holds 70,000 to 95,000 clones, with around 82% as singletons. Sequenced material: CD4+ or CD8+ T cells sorted from blood, taken in a trial of the OX40 agonist ivuxolimab. This clonotype was obtained from an adult with an advanced solid tumor such as melanoma, head and neck, liver or kidney cancer.

The CDR3 region is CASSLRGGWGEKLFF. The CDR3 DNA reads as TGTGCCAGCAGCTTACGAGGGGGCTGGGGTGAAAAACTGTTTTTT. The chain links TRBV7-2 to TRBJ1-4; 7 positions match TRBD1. The germline V gene has CDR1 SGHTA and CDR2 FQGNSA. The J segment lost 7 bases and the V segment lost 2 bases, leaving 7 bases of the junction unmatched. The CDR3 runs 15 residues.